The 20 T cell receptor beta chains presented below share a single source sample, sequenced in a study of blood T cell repertoires in COVID-19. This table comes from immunoSEQ multiplex PCR, and its TCRdb copy is limited to in-frame clones, with some not included. The table shows over 200,000 clones, with around 88% occurring only once. Sequenced material: peripheral blood. The receptors shown here come from an elderly man with acute or convalescent COVID-19.

The V call is TRBV5-1, the J call TRBJ2-2, with unresolved D. The V end was cut by 1 base, the J end by 0 bases, with 7 bases between. Germline V gives CDR1 SGHRS, CDR2 YFSETQ. The CDR3 has 15 residues. The CDR3 sequence is CASSLTDANTGELFF. The CDR3 DNA sequence: TGCGCCAGCAGCTTGACAGACGCGAACACCGGGGAGCTGTTTTTT.

The V call is TRBV3-1 (or the pseudogene TRBV3-2), the J call TRBJ1-2, with a tentative D call TRBD1 (5 bases). Trimming took off 4 bases at V and 4 bases at J, with 13 bases between the two ends. Germline CDR1 reads LGHDT; CDR2 reads YNNKEL (reference sequence). The CDR3 covers 14 residues. In DNA form, the CDR3 reads TGTGCCAGCAGCCCCGGGGGGGTAAGCTATGGCTACACCTTC. Its protein product is CASSPGGVSYGYTF.

This clone has at least ten counts. V and J are TRBV19 and TRBJ2-7; D unresolved. V was pared by 5 bases and J by 2 bases, with 13 bases between. CDR3 length: 14 residues. Germline V gives CDR1 LNHDA, CDR2 SQIVND (reference sequence). The CDR3 region is CASSVNDWTYEQYF. In DNA, the CDR3 is TGTGCCAGTAGTGTAAACGACTGGACCTACGAGCAGTACTTC.

This clone was detected only once. The gene calls are TRBV28 and TRBJ2-1, with 10 bases fitting TRBD2. Germline V lookup: CDR1 MDHEN, CDR2 SYDVKM. V lost 6 bases to trimming and J lost 6 bases; unmatched junction nucleotides: 11. The CDR3 length is 16 residues. The CDR3 sequence is CASRQPGTSESNEQFF. The CDR3 DNA sequence: TGTGCCAGCAGGCAACCCGGGACTAGCGAGAGCAATGAGCAGTTCTTC. The variable domain in full, completed from reference TRBV28 and TRBJ2-1, reads DVKVTQSSRYLVKRTGEKVFLECVQDMDHENMFWYRQDPGLGLRLIYFSYDVKMKEKGDIPEGYSVSREKKERFSLILESASTNQTSMYLCASRQPGTSESNEQFFGPGTRLTVL.

V gene TRBV2 combines with J gene TRBJ2-7; a weak D match, TRBD2 (6 bases). V was trimmed by 5 bases and J by 0 bases, leaving 11 bases between them. Germline V gene lookup returns CDR1 SNHLY and CDR2 FYNNEI. There are 14 residues in the CDR3. CDR3 sequence: CASSRRESSYEQYF. The CDR3 nucleotides are TGTGCCAGCAGTAGGAGGGAAAGCTCCTACGAGCAGTACTTC.

The chain combines TRBV19 with TRBJ1-5, with D perhaps TRBD1 (5 bases). The V and J ends lost 3 bases and 2 bases respectively, with 14 bases between them. In germline, CDR1 is LNHDA, CDR2 SQIVND (reference sequence). The CDR3 loop spans 16 amino acids. This CDR3 reads CASSMESGNGNQPQHF. The CDR3 DNA sequence: TGTGCCAGTAGTATGGAATCAGGGAATGGCAATCAGCCCCAGCATTTT.

This chain uses TRBV5-5 with TRBJ1-1, with TRBD1 matching 7 bases. CDR1 and CDR2 from the germline V gene are SGHKS and YYEKEE (reference sequence). The J segment lost 4 bases and the V segment lost 5 bases, leaving 11 bases of the junction unmatched. This CDR3 has 15 amino acids. CDR3 amino acids: CASRPKTGSGTEAFF. The CDR3 DNA reads TGTGCCAGCAGACCCAAGACAGGGTCTGGCACTGAAGCTTTCTTT.

The chain uses TRBV28 and TRBJ1-5; perhaps TRBD1 as D (6 bases). V lost 6 bases to trimming and J lost 0 bases, with 18 bases between them. The CDR3 totals 17 residues. Per the germline V gene, CDR1 is MDHEN and CDR2 is SYDVKM. The CDR3 spells CASRPSPGEYSNQPQHF. CDR3 in DNA: TGTGCCAGCAGACCCAGCCCAGGGGAATATAGCAATCAGCCCCAGCATTTT.

V is TRBV7-2 and J is TRBJ1-2; TRBD1 matches 11 bases. Trimming cost V 5 bases and J 4 bases; bases outside gene matches: 9. There are 16 residues in the CDR3. Germline CDR1 reads SGHTA; CDR2 reads FQGNSA. The CDR3 here is CASSPYTGTGGYGYTF. CDR3 nucleotides: TGTGCCAGCAGCCCATATACCGGGACAGGGGGCTATGGCTACACCTTC. The whole variable domain, remainder taken from reference TRBV7-2 and TRBJ1-2, is GAGVSQSPSNKVTEKGKDVELRCDPISGHTALYWYRQSLGQGLEFLIYFQGNSAPDKSGLPSDRFSAERTGGSVSTLTIQRTQQEDSAVYLCASSPYTGTGGYGYTFGSGTRLTVV.

The gene calls are TRBV7-7 and TRBJ2-2, with 11 bases identical to TRBD2. CDR3 length: 16 residues. J lost 7 bases, V lost 4 bases, and 8 bases had no gene match. Looked up from germline, CDR1 is SSHAT and CDR2 is FNYEAQ (reference sequence). The CDR3 nucleotides are TGTGCCAGCAGCTCCGGGGGGACTAGCGGCAACGGGGAGCTGTTTTTT. Protein product: CASSSGGTSGNGELFF.

This sequence joins TRBV6-5 and TRBJ2-3, with 9 bases fitting TRBD2. With 0 bases clipped from V and 11 bases from J, the junction kept 12 bases outside the gene matches. This CDR3 comprises 16 residues. The germline CDR1 and CDR2 sequences are MNHEY and SVGAGI. The CDR3 region has the DNA TGTGCCAGCAGTTACTCGAATTCCCCTAGCGGGATGATGCAGTATTTT. Its protein product is CASSYSNSPSGMMQYF.

The V gene is TRBV6-1, the J gene TRBJ1-1; tentative D call: TRBD1 (5 bases). The CDR3 consists of 13 residues. Germline CDR1 MNHNS, CDR2 SASEGT. The V gene lost 1 base and the J gene lost 5 bases, with 8 bases spanning the gap. CDR3 loop: CASSEEGRTEAFF. Written as DNA, the CDR3 is TGTGCCAGCAGTGAAGAGGGGCGGACTGAAGCTTTCTTT.

This clone was detected a few times. V is TRBV7-9 and J is TRBJ2-1; D uncertain. Trimming took off 7 bases at V and 0 bases at J, with 10 bases between the two ends. CDR3 length: 14 residues. Germline-derived CDR1 and CDR2 are SEHNR and FQNEAQ (reference sequence). CDR3 in DNA: TGTGCCAGCAACCTGAGGAACTCCTACAATGAGCAGTTCTTC. Translated: CASNLRNSYNEQFF.

The V call is TRBV30, the J call TRBJ1-1, with D perhaps TRBD1 (6 bases). Germline lookup yields CDR1 GTSNPN and CDR2 SVGIG (reference sequence). The CDR3 length is 15 residues. Deletions cut 4 bases from V and 1 base from J, with 16 bases between. CDR3 region: CAWTYLGQANTEAFF. The CDR3 DNA reads as TGTGCCTGGACATATCTGGGACAAGCGAACACTGAAGCTTTCTTT.

The chain carries TRBV19 and TRBJ1-1; 7 bases align to TRBD1. The CDR3 sequence is 14 residues long. V shed 6 bases and J 1 base; nucleotides not matched to a gene: 5. Germline CDR1 and CDR2: LNHDA and SQIVND (reference sequence). CDR3 in DNA: TGTGCCAGTAGAAAAGGGACAGAGAACACTGAAGCTTTCTTT. This translates into CASRKGTENTEAFF.

V is TRBV4-2 and J is TRBJ2-2; TRBD2 matches 11 bases. Germline CDR1 is LGHNA and CDR2 is YNFKEQ. V dropped 1 base and J dropped 7; count of bases not matched to a gene: 5. The CDR3 runs 16 residues. For the CDR3, the DNA is TGTGCCAGCAGCCAAGGCACTAGCGGGAGTGGCGGGGAGCTGTTTTTT. This sequence encodes CASSQGTSGSGGELFF.

This clone is a singleton in its sample. This rearrangement joins TRBV13 to TRBJ2-5; perhaps TRBD2 as D (6 bases). Germline lookup yields CDR1 PRHDT and CDR2 FYEKMQ (reference sequence). V gave up 0 bases and J gave up 4 bases, with 9 bases separating them. The CDR3 spans 14 residues. CDR3 sequence: CASSLGGAGETQYF. The CDR3 DNA reads TGTGCCAGCAGCTTAGGAGGAGCGGGAGAGACCCAGTACTTC.

The V call is TRBV2, the J call TRBJ1-2; perhaps TRBD1 as D (6 bases). The CDR3 is 17 amino acids. The germline CDR1 and CDR2 sequences are SNHLY and FYNNEI. Between the trimmed V and J ends, which lost 7 bases and 0 bases, there was a span of 21 bases. The DNA of the CDR3 is TGTGCCAGCACCCTACTGACAGGCGGTAGAGCTAACTATGGCTACACCTTC. Protein product: CASTLLTGGRANYGYTF.

As regards this clone: Other DNA sequences in this specimen translate into the identical CDR3. The V and J genes are TRBV19 and TRBJ2-6, with 7 bases matching TRBD1. Trimming removed 3 bases from V and 4 bases from J; junction bases left unmatched: 3. Germline CDR1 is LNHDA and CDR2 is SQIVND (reference sequence). The CDR3 is 15 residues long. In DNA, the CDR3 is TGTGCCAGTAGTATCAGGGGGAGCGGGGCCAACGTCCTGACTTTC. It codes for CASSIRGSGANVLTF.

The chain combines TRBV28 with TRBJ1-1; D ambiguous. The germline CDR1 and CDR2 sequences are MDHEN and SYDVKM. The V and J ends lost 3 bases and 7 bases respectively, with 12 bases between them. CDR3 length: 13 amino acids. The CDR3 sequence is CASSFRITIEAFF. The CDR3 nucleotides are TGTGCCAGCAGTTTCAGAATCACCATTGAAGCTTTCTTT.